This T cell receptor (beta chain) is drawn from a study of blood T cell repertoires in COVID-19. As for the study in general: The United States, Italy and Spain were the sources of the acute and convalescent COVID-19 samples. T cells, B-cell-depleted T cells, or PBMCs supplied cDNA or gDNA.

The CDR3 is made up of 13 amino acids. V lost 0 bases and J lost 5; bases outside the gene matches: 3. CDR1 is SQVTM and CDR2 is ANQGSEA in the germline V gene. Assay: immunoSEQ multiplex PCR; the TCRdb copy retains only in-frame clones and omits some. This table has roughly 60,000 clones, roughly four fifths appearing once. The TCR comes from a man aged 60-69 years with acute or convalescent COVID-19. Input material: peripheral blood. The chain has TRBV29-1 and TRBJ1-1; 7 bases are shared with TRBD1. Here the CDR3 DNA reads TGCAGCGTTGAAGACCACAGGGGAACTGAAGCTTTCTTT. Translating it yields CSVEDHRGTEAFF.